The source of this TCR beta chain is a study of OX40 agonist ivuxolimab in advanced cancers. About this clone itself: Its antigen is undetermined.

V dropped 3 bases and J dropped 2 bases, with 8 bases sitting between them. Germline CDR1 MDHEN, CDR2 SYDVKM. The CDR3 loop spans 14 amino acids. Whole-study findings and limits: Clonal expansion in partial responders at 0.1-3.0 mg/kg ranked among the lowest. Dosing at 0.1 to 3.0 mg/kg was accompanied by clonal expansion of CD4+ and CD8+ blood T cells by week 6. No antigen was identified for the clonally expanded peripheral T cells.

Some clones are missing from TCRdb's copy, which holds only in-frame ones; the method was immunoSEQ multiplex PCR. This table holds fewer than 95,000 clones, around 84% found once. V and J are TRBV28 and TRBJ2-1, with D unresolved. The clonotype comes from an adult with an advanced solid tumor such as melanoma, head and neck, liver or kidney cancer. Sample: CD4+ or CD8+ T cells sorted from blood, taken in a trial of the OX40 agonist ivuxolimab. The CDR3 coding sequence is TGTGCCAGCAGTTTCCTTAGTCCCTACAATGAGCAGTTCTTC. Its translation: CASSFLSPYNEQFF.